This T cell receptor beta chain was sequenced in a study of blood T cell repertoires in COVID-19. Background on the study: Sites across the United States, Italy and Spain contributed samples from acute and convalescent COVID-19. T cells, B-cell-depleted T cells, or PBMCs supplied cDNA or gDNA.

This CDR3 region has 14 residues. Looked up from germline, CDR1 is SQVTM and CDR2 is ANQGSEA. V trimming: 1 base; J trimming: 9 bases; junction bases outside the gene matches: 7. In the authors' workflow: Estimated nucleated cell counts came from reference gene primer amplification. Sequenced by immunoSEQ multiplex PCR; TCRdb stores in-frame clones only, minus some. Clone size and the V and J calls come from that table; the DNA yielded D and trimming. Counted here are some 110,000 clones, about 80% occurring once; the ten biggest clones make up 5% to 7.5%. The chain has TRBV29-1 and TRBJ2-1; 9 bases align to TRBD2. Sequencing was carried out using peripheral blood. The sequence derives from a man between 65 and 85 years old with acute or convalescent COVID-19. The CDR3 DNA reads as TGCAGCGTTGAAGCGACTAGCGGACGGAGTGAGCAGTTCTTC. Amino acid sequence: CSVEATSGRSEQFF.